Below are 29 T cell receptor beta chains sequenced from a single sample in a study of blood T cell repertoires in COVID-19. Measured with immunoSEQ multiplex PCR; TCRdb has only the in-frame clones, and not every one. The profile shows approximately 250,000 clones, 88% of them singletons. The sequencing sample was made of PBMCs or T cells enriched from blood (not recorded which). All receptors come from a woman between 55 and 75 years old in a cohort exposed to, infected with or recovered from COVID-19 (not recorded which).

This chain links TRBV6-5 with TRBJ2-6; D gene ambiguous. Trimming left V 0 bases short and J 0 bases short, with 6 bases between. Looked up from germline, CDR1 is MNHEY and CDR2 is SVGAGI. The CDR3 is made up of 16 amino acids. CDR3 coding DNA: TGTGCCAGCAGTTACTCGTACACCTCTGGGGCCAACGTCCTGACTTTC. Translating it yields CASSYSYTSGANVLTF.

This chain uses TRBV11-3 with TRBJ2-1; 7 bases match TRBD1. The CDR3 is made up of 14 amino acids. Germline trimming cut 2 bases from V and 7 bases from J; bases unmatched to any gene: 5. Germline CDR1 reads SGHNT; CDR2 reads YENEEA. The CDR3 loop is CASSLTGVGNEQFF. DNA of the CDR3: TGTGCCAGCAGCTTAACAGGGGTGGGGAATGAGCAGTTCTTC.

V and J are TRBV18 and TRBJ2-4, with 9 positions matching TRBD1. Per germline, CDR1 KGHSH and CDR2 LQKENI. The trim removed 5 bases at V and 5 bases at J, leaving 4 bases unmatched. The CDR3 spans 14 residues. The CDR3 bases are TGTGCCAGCTCATTCAGGACAGGGGAAAACATTCAGTACTTC. This codes for CASSFRTGENIQYF.

The chain recombines TRBV24-1 with TRBJ2-1; D unresolved. The germline V and J ends were trimmed by 6 bases and 5 bases, with 13 bases remaining between them. Germline V gene data show CDR1 as KGHDR and CDR2 as SFDVKD. This CDR3 contains 14 residues. CDR3 protein: CATSILAADNEQFF. CDR3 DNA: TGTGCCACCAGTATTCTTGCCGCGGACAATGAGCAGTTCTTC.

This chain links TRBV7-3 with TRBJ2-7; the D gene is possibly TRBD2 (5 bases). This CDR3 has 14 amino acids. In germline, CDR1 is SGHTA, CDR2 FQGTGA. The V end was cut by 5 bases, the J end by 0 bases, with 11 bases between. CDR3 in amino acids: CASSASGSSYEQYF. In DNA, the CDR3 is TGTGCCAGCAGCGCAAGCGGAAGCTCCTACGAGCAGTACTTC.

This clone was counted once. The chain recombines TRBV6-2 or TRBV6-3 with TRBJ1-3; D gene uncertain. The CDR3 consists of 15 residues. Looked up from germline, CDR1 is MNHEY and CDR2 is SVGEGT. V shed 2 bases and J shed 0 bases, with 8 bases lying between them. The CDR3: CASSYAGSSGNTIYF. CDR3 sequence (DNA): TGTGCCAGCAGTTACGCCGGGTCCTCTGGAAACACCATATATTTT.

CDR3 protein: CASSLGLAYNEQFF. The CDR3 nucleotides read TGTGCCAGCAGCTTAGGACTAGCCTACAATGAGCAGTTCTTC. The gene calls are TRBV7-3 and TRBJ2-1, with 7 positions matching TRBD2. Germline V gene data show CDR1 as SGHTA and CDR2 as FQGTGA. This CDR3 contains 14 residues. Trimming took 2 bases from V and 2 from J; bases not matched to a gene: 0.

This clone was recorded only once. This chain links TRBV7-9 with TRBJ2-1, with D unclear. The CDR3 has 15 residues. The germline V and J ends were trimmed by 5 bases and 6 bases, with 17 bases remaining between them. From germline, CDR1 is SEHNR and CDR2 FQNEAQ (reference sequence). The CDR3 region is CASSVPSQPGNEQFF. CDR3 DNA: TGTGCCAGCAGCGTGCCTTCTCAGCCGGGCAATGAGCAGTTCTTC. Full variable domain (remainder filled in from reference TRBV7-9 and TRBJ2-1): DTGVSQNPRHKITKRGQNVTFRCDPISEHNRLYWYRQTLGQGPEFLTYFQNEAQLEKSRLLSDRFSAERPKGSFSTLEIQRTEQGDSAMYLCASSVPSQPGNEQFFGPGTRLTVL.

The sample holds a few counts of this clone. V gene TRBV7-9 combines with J gene TRBJ2-7; 7 positions match TRBD1. From germline, CDR1 is SEHNR and CDR2 FQNEAQ (reference sequence). The CDR3 is made up of 15 amino acids. The V segment lost 5 bases and the J segment 1 base; nucleotides outside the gene matches: 8. CDR3 loop: CASSGPGGRSYEQYF. CDR3 coding DNA: TGTGCCAGCAGCGGACCAGGGGGTAGGTCCTACGAGCAGTACTTC.

The genes are TRBV5-4 and TRBJ2-1; TRBD2 aligns across 10 bases. Germline CDR1 reads SGHNT; CDR2 reads YYREEE (reference sequence). The CDR3 length is 16 residues. Losses at the gene ends were 2 bases for V and 4 bases for J; bases not matched to a gene: 6. The CDR3 region is CASSLPPSGSYNEQFF. The CDR3 bases are TGTGCCAGCAGCTTACCTCCTAGCGGGAGTTACAATGAGCAGTTCTTC.

The rearrangement links TRBV6-5 to TRBJ2-7, with D possibly TRBD1 on 5 matching bases. Germline V gives CDR1 MNHEY, CDR2 SVGAGI. V shed 2 bases and J shed 5 bases, with 13 bases lying between them. This CDR3 has 14 amino acids. CDR3 protein: CASSYPGLSDEQYF. As DNA, the CDR3 is TGTGCCAGCAGTTACCCAGGGTTATCCGACGAGCAGTACTTC.

The chain combines TRBV6-2 or TRBV6-3 with TRBJ2-5; D might be TRBD1 (5 bases). The V end lost 5 bases, the J end lost 5 bases, and 21 bases lay between the germline ends. Germline CDR1 and CDR2: MNHEY and SVGEGT. The CDR3 extends over 16 amino acids. CDR3 in DNA: TGTGCCAGCAGTCCCGGCGACAGACCCCCCCGGGAGACCCAGTACTTC. Amino acids: CASSPGDRPPRETQYF.

This sequence joins TRBV4-1 and TRBJ2-3; tentatively, D is TRBD1 (6 bases). CDR3 length: 12 residues. The ends were cut back, 5 bases at V and 10 bases at J, with 13 bases in the middle. Germline-derived CDR1 and CDR2 are MGHRA and YSYEKL. This CDR3 reads CASSGQSVAQYF. The CDR3 DNA sequence: TGCGCCAGCAGCGGACAGTCGGTGGCGCAGTATTTT.

This clone was recorded only once. This chain joins TRBV21-1 and TRBJ1-4; no DNA check was done on the table's D call, TRBD1. TRBV21-1 is noted as a pseudogene. This CDR3 is built from 19 residues. CDR3 sequence: CASSKRDRDESWTNEKLFF. The CDR3 DNA follows: TGTGCCAGCAGCAAAAGGGACAGGGATGAATCCTGGACTAATGAAAAACTGTTTTTT.

The chain has TRBV15 and TRBJ1-1; possibly TRBD1 for D (6 bases). Trimming removed 1 base from V and 4 bases from J, with 13 bases in between. This CDR3 has 15 amino acids. CDR1 LNHNV and CDR2 YYDKDF come from the germline V gene (reference sequence). The CDR3 loop is CATSRGRGAATEAFF. CDR3 nucleotide sequence: TGTGCCACCAGCAGAGGCCGGGGGGCGGCCACTGAAGCTTTCTTT.

The V gene is TRBV24-1, the J gene TRBJ2-1; 11 nucleotides agree with TRBD2. Germline V lookup: CDR1 KGHDR, CDR2 SFDVKD. The CDR3 length is 17 residues. V lost 2 bases, J lost 8 bases, and 10 bases stayed unmatched. The CDR3 DNA is TGTGCCACCAGTGATTGGGGTAGCGGGAGGGCCTGGGATGAGCAGTTCTTC. Residues: CATSDWGSGRAWDEQFF.

This chain joins TRBV28 and TRBJ1-2; D might be TRBD1 (6 bases). CDR1 is MDHEN and CDR2 is SYDVKM in the germline V gene. Trimming removed 2 bases at V and 8 bases at J, with 15 bases between. The length of the CDR3 is 14 residues. This CDR3 is CASSLGGGAKGYTF. The CDR3 DNA is TGTGCCAGCAGTTTAGGAGGGGGGGCTAAGGGCTACACCTTC.

The chain has TRBV19 and TRBJ1-5; D is unclear. The V gene's germline CDR1 is LNHDA and CDR2 SQIVND (reference sequence). The CDR3 sequence is 15 residues long. V was trimmed by 0 bases and J by 7 bases, leaving 13 bases between them. The CDR3 loop is CASSIERGFGQPQHF. CDR3 coding DNA: TGTGCCAGTAGTATAGAGCGGGGTTTTGGGCAGCCCCAGCATTTT. The full variable domain, with the rest looked up from reference TRBV19 and TRBJ1-5, is DGGITQSPKYLFRKEGQNVTLSCEQNLNHDAMYWYRQDPGQGLRLIYYSQIVNDFQKGDIAEGYSVSREKKESFPLTVTSAQKNPTAFYLCASSIERGFGQPQHFGDGTRLSIL.

The chain has TRBV28 and TRBJ1-1, with 7 bases matching TRBD1. Germline values: CDR1 MDHEN, CDR2 SYDVKM. J was trimmed by 1 base and V by 6 bases; bases with no gene match: 2. The CDR3 length is 13 residues. CDR3 bases: TGTGCCAGCAGCCACAGGGGGAACACTGAAGCTTTCTTT. Translation gives CASSHRGNTEAFF. The whole variable domain, remainder taken from reference TRBV28 and TRBJ1-1, is DVKVTQSSRYLVKRTGEKVFLECVQDMDHENMFWYRQDPGLGLRLIYFSYDVKMKEKGDIPEGYSVSREKKERFSLILESASTNQTSMYLCASSHRGNTEAFFGQGTRLTVV.

This clone has a single count. The chain combines TRBV30 with TRBJ2-2; unclear D gene. Germline lookup yields CDR1 GTSNPN and CDR2 SVGIG (reference sequence). This CDR3 contains 12 residues. V shed 8 bases and J shed 7 bases, with 14 bases lying between them. CDR3 coding DNA: TGTGCCCGGGCGCCAGGTTACGGGGAGCTGTTTTTT. Its translation is CARAPGYGELFF.

The rearrangement links TRBV11-2 to TRBJ2-1, with 8 positions matching TRBD2. The CDR3 is 16 residues long. Germline V gene lookup returns CDR1 SGHAT and CDR2 FQNNGV. Germline trimming cut 4 bases from V and 4 bases from J; bases unmatched to any gene: 9. CDR3 protein: CASSWVAGGFYNEQFF. The CDR3 region has the DNA TGTGCCAGCAGCTGGGTCGCGGGAGGATTTTACAATGAGCAGTTCTTC.

The rearrangement joins TRBV27 to TRBJ1-2; TRBD1 aligns across 10 bases. J gave up 5 bases and V 6 bases, and 12 bases lay outside the gene matches. Germline CDR1 and CDR2: MNHEY and SMNVEV (reference sequence). This CDR3 has 16 residues. The CDR3 sequence: CASSPMGQGKGYGYTF. The CDR3, as DNA: TGTGCCAGCAGCCCCATGGGACAGGGGAAAGGATATGGCTACACCTTC.

The rearrangement joins TRBV12-3 or TRBV12-4 to TRBJ2-7; 7 bases fit TRBD2. V dropped 4 bases and J dropped 3; count of bases not matched to a gene: 3. This CDR3 has 13 residues. The CDR3 bases are TGTGCCAGCAGTTCCCGGACTAGCTACGAGCAGTACTTC. Its protein is CASSSRTSYEQYF.

The chain uses TRBV20-1 and TRBJ1-2; TRBD1 might be the D (5 bases). V was clipped by 3 bases and J by 1 base, with 24 bases between them. CDR1 and CDR2 from the germline V gene are DFQATT and SNEGSKA (reference sequence). The CDR3 has 18 amino acids. The CDR3 coding sequence is TGCAGTGCTAGTGTAGCATGGGTTCAGGGCAACTTTAACTATGGCTACACCTTC. This gives the protein CSASVAWVQGNFNYGYTF.

With regard to this clone: The sample carries other DNA sequences with the same CDR3. V gene TRBV6-5 combines with J gene TRBJ2-7; D uncertain. The CDR3 loop spans 11 amino acids. Between the trimmed V and J ends, which lost 5 bases and 4 bases, there was a span of 6 bases. Germline V lookup: CDR1 MNHEY, CDR2 SVGAGI. Written as DNA, the CDR3 is TGTGCCAGCAGTCGGTTATACGAGCAGTACTTC. Amino acids: CASSRLYEQYF.

This clone was counted many times. The chain combines TRBV5-1 with TRBJ2-1, with TRBD2 matching over 12 bases. The CDR3 has 18 amino acids. V lost 4 bases, J lost 4 bases, and 12 bases stayed unmatched. Germline CDR1 SGHRS, CDR2 YFSETQ. Here the CDR3 reads CASSIGLAGNKGYNEQFF. CDR3 in DNA: TGCGCCAGCAGCATCGGACTAGCGGGAAACAAGGGGTACAATGAGCAGTTCTTC.

CDR3 region: CASRQRDIREGRETQYF. CDR3 bases: TGTGCCAGCAGACAAAGGGATATACGGGAGGGCAGGGAGACCCAGTACTTC. The rearrangement uses TRBV28 and TRBJ2-5; TRBD2 aligns across 8 bases. V was clipped by 6 bases and J by 5 bases; unmatched bases: 17. There are 17 residues in the CDR3. Germline-derived CDR1 and CDR2 are MDHEN and SYDVKM.

This clone was seen more than once but under ten times. The rearrangement joins TRBV24-1 to TRBJ1-5; D is undetermined. Per germline, CDR1 KGHDR and CDR2 SFDVKD. This CDR3 is built from 14 residues. V lost 9 bases and J 2 bases, leaving 13 bases between the germline ends. The CDR3 DNA reads TGTGCCACCTCATCGGGTGCGGGCAATCAGCCCCAGCATTTT. Protein product: CATSSGAGNQPQHF.

J is TRBJ2-5 and V is TRBV11-3; 7 nucleotides match TRBD1. This CDR3 is 16 amino acids long. Germline CDR1 SGHNT, CDR2 YENEEA. V was pared by 5 bases and J by 2 bases, with 11 bases of the junction left unmatched. The CDR3 bases are TGTGCCAGCAGCACGTCGACAGGGAAGTCGCAAGAGACCCAGTACTTC. It encodes CASSTSTGKSQETQYF. The complete variable domain, with remaining parts taken from reference TRBV11-3 and TRBJ2-5, reads EAGVVQSPRYKIIEKKQPVAFWCNPISGHNTLYWYLQNLGQGPELLIRYENEEAVDDSQLPKDRFSAERLKGVDSTLKIQPAELGDSAVYLCASSTSTGKSQETQYFGPGTRLLVL.